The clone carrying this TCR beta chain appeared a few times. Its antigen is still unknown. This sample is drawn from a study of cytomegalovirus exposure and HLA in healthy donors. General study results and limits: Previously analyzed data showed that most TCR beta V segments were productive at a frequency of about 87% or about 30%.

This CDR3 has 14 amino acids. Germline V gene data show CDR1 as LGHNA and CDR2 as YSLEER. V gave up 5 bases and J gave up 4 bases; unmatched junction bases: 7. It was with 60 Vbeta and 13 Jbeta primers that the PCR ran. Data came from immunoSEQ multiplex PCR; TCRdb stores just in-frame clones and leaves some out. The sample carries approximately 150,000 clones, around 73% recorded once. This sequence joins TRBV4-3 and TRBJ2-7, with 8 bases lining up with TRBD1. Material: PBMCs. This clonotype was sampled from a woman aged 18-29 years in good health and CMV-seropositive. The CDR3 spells CASSTYRGEYEQYF. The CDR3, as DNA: TGCGCCAGCAGCACCTACAGGGGGGAATACGAGCAGTACTTC.